This T cell receptor (beta chain) originates from a study of human T cells and chemical hapten exposure. Study details: Sensitizing treatment utilized 2% DPC over an approximately 2 cm by approximately 2 cm portion of upper inner arm skin. Per-sample TCR yield variability stemmed mainly from small pooled library volume differences. Findings of the study overall: Following DPC sensitization, TCRs present above 1 in 1000 frequency showed no change.

TCRdb reprocessed the RACE reads via MiXCR and lists one record per CDR3 protein. The data hold around 95,000 distinct CDR3 sequences, with 11% observed a single time. Time point specified: pre-sensitization, week 0. Treatment defined: therapeutic diphenylcyclopropenone sensitization with weekly scalp DPC. The CDR3 covers 16 residues. J gave up 4 bases and V 0 bases, and 7 bases lay outside the gene matches. The germline gives CDR1 MNHEY, CDR2 SVGAGI. For this clonotype: Its antigen remains unidentified.

The chain couples TRBV6-5 to TRBJ1-1; 8 bases line up with TRBD1. The starting material was whole blood, obtained in connection with sensitization to the hapten diphenylcyclopropenone (DPC). This receptor was identified in a woman aged 60 to 75 with alopecia areata. Some clones in this sample may be carry-over from other donors' samples. Here the CDR3 reads CASSYSNTGGGTEAFF. Written as DNA, the CDR3 is TGTGCCAGCAGTTACTCGAATACAGGGGGTGGCACTGAAGCTTTCTTT.